This T cell receptor (beta chain) emerged from a study of T cell responses to AZD1222 COVID-19 vaccine. The study, taken as a whole, reports: A reported finding is that nearly half of spike-specific TCRs target unmutated variant regions. There were vaccine-associated CD4 TCRs across spike, dominant at 160-218 and 743-854.

This clone has a single count. Its target is unknown. CDR1 and CDR2 (germline): LNHDA, SQIVND (reference sequence). This CDR3 region has 13 residues. With V trimmed by 11 bases and J by 7 bases, 11 bases remained unmatched. Produced via immunoSEQ multiplex PCR; TCRdb's table is partial and in-frame only. The sample comprises 150,000 to 200,000 clones, almost 90% of which are singletons, and about 0.49% rests with the top ten. V usage is TRBV19 and J usage is TRBJ2-7, with TRBD1 matching over 10 bases. The clonotype comes from an adult in good health. The source material was peripheral blood, sampled on day 0 of AZD1222 vaccination. CDR3 protein: CAAGTGAVGEQYF. In DNA, the CDR3 is TGTGCCGCCGGGACAGGGGCAGTAGGGGAGCAGTACTTC.